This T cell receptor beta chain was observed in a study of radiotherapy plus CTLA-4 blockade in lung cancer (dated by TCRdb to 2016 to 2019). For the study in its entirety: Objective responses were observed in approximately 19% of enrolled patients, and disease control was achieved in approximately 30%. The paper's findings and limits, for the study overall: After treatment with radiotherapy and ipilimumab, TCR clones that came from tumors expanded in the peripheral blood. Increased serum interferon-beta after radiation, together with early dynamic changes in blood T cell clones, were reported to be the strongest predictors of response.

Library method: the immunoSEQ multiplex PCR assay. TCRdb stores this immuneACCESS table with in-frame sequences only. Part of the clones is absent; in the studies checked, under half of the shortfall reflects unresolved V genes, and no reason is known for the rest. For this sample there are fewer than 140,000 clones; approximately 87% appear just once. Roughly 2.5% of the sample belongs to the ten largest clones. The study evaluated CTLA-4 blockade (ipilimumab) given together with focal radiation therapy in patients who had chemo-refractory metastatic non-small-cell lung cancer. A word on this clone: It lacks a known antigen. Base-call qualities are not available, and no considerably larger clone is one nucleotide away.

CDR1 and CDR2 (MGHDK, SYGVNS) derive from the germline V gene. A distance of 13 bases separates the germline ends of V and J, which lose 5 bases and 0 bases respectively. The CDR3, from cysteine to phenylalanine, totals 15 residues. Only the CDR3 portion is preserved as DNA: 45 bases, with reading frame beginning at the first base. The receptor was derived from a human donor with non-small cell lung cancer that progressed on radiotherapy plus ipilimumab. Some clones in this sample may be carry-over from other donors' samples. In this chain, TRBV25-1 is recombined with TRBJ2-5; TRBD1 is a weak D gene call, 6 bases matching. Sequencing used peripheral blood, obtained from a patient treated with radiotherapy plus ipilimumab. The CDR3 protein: CASSSPDSYQETQYF. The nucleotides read TGTGCCAGCAGTTCCCCGGACAGCTACCAAGAGACCCAGTACTTC. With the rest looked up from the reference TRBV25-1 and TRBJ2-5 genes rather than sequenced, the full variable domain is EADIYQTPRYLVIGTGKKITLECSQTMGHDKMYWYQQDPGMELHLIHYSYGVNSTEKGDLSSESTVSRIRTEHFPLTLESARPSHTSQYLCASSSPDSYQETQYFGPGTRLLVL.